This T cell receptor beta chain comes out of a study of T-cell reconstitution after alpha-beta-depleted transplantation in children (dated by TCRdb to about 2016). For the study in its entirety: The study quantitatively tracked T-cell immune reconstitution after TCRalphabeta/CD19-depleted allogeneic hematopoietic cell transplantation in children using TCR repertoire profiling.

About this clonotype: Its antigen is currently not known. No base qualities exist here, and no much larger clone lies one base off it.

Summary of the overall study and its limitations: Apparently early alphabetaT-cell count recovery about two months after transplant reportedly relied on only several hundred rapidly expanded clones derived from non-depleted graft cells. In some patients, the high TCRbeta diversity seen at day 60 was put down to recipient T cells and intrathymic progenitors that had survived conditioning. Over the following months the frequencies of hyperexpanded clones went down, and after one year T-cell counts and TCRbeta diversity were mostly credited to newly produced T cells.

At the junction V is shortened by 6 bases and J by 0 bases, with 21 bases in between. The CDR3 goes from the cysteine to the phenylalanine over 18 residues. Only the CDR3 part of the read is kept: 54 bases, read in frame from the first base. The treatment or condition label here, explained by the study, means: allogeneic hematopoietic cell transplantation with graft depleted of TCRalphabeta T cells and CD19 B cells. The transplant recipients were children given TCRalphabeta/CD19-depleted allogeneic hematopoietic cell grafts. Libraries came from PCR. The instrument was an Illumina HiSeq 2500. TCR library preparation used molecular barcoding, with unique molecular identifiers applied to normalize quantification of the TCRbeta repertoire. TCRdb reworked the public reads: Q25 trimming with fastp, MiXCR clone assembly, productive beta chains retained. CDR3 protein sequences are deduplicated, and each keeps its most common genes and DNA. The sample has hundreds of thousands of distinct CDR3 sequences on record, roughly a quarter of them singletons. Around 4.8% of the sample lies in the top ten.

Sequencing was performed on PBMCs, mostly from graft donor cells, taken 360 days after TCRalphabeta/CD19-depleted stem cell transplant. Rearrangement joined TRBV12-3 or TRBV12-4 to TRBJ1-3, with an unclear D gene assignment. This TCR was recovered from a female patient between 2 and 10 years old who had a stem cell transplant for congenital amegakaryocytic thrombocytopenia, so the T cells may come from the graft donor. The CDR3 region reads CASSPLGFLQRSGNTIYF. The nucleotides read TGTGCCAGCAGCCCCCTAGGGTTTCTACAGCGCTCTGGAAACACCATATATTTT.